The rows below give T cell receptor beta chains drawn from one sample of a study of CD4 and CD8 cells across lung adenocarcinoma regions. A single record per CDR3 protein comes from TCRdb applying MiXCR to the PCR reads. The sample contains about 10,000 distinct CDR3 sequences, 40% to 55% of which appear only once. Sequenced: CD8+ T cells from the margin of a lung tumor. These receptors all stem from a male donor with lung adenocarcinoma. The CD4 and CD8 labels of this study may be unreliable. Each CDR3 is given with its conserved first and last residue. D genes are given only for firm matches. A clone size is listed for some rows: how often the clone was seen (once, few, many), or a class if it is expanded.

D	size	V	J	CDR3	DNA
.	.	TRBV12-5	TRBJ2-3	CARGFCGRHQDTQYF	TGTGCTAGGGGTTTCTGTGGCCGCCACCAAGATACCCAGTATTTT
TRBD1	medium-sized	TRBV27	TRBJ2-5	CASSLNRGVRETQYF	TGTGCCAGCAGTTTAAACAGGGGGGTAAGAGAGACCCAGTACTTC
.	.	TRBV12-3/TRBV12-4	TRBJ2-5	CASSLSGLGGRAQETQYF	TGTGCCAGCAGTTTGTCGGGGCTCGGGGGCCGGGCCCAAGAGACCCAGTACTTC
.	few	TRBV7-7	TRBJ2-5	CASSPDRTGETQYF	TGTGCCAGCAGCCCAGACAGGACGGGAGAGACCCAGTACTTC
.	medium-sized	TRBV27	TRBJ2-2	CASEQLRGTGELFF	TGTGCCAGCGAACAACTTCGGGGGACCGGGGAGCTGTTTTTT
.	few	TRBV6-1	TRBJ2-3	CASSEASGTDTQYF	TGTGCCAGCAGTGAAGCTAGCGGCACAGATACGCAGTATTTT
TRBD2	medium-sized	TRBV6-5	TRBJ2-5	CASSPGLAGAGETQYF	TGTGCCAGCAGCCCAGGACTAGCGGGAGCTGGGGAGACCCAGTACTTC
TRBD1	few	TRBV10-2	TRBJ1-6	CASGGQGYNSPLHF	TGCGCCAGCGGGGGACAGGGATATAATTCACCCCTCCACTTT
TRBD1	few	TRBV6-1	TRBJ2-1	CASRKTGPGNEQFF	TGTGCCAGCAGAAAGACAGGGCCAGGCAATGAGCAGTTCTTC
.	.	TRBV4-1	TRBJ2-7	CASSQHAGTIEIYEQYF	TGCGCCAGCAGCCAACATGCCGGGACCATCGAAATCTACGAGCAGTACTTC
.	.	TRBV6-1	TRBJ1-2	CASSEDPRTGYGYTF	TGTGCCAGCAGTGAAGACCCAAGGACGGGTTATGGCTACACCTTC
TRBD1	medium-sized	TRBV24-1	TRBJ2-2	CATMGQGFGELFF	TGTGCCACCATGGGACAGGGATTCGGGGAGCTGTTTTTT
TRBD2	few	TRBV4-1	TRBJ2-5	CASSPGTSGQETQYF	TGCGCCAGCAGCCCCGGGACTAGCGGCCAAGAGACCCAGTACTTC
.	.	TRBV10-1	TRBJ2-3	CAGSGELGKDTQYF	TGCGCGGGCAGTGGGGAGTTAGGCAAAGATACCCAGTATTTT
TRBD1	.	TRBV6-1	TRBJ2-5	CASGQGQETQYF	TGTGCCAGCGGACAGGGCCAAGAGACCCAGTACTTC
.	.	TRBV25-1	TRBJ2-3	CASTQTTTDTQYF	TGTGCCAGCACCCAGACTACCACAGATACGCAGTATTTT
TRBD1	once	TRBV6-1	TRBJ2-3	CASSEAGTGVGDTQYF	TGTGCCAGCAGTGAAGCCGGGACAGGGGTTGGGGATACGCAGTATTTT
TRBD1	medium-sized	TRBV27	TRBJ1-6	CASSRQGYNSPLHF	TGTGCCAGCAGTAGACAGGGCTATAATTCACCCCTCCACTTT
TRBD1	.	TRBV6-1	TRBJ2-3	CASQGQHTGAQYF	TGTGCCAGCCAGGGTCAGCACACAGGGGCGCAGTATTTT
.	.	TRBV10-1	TRBJ2-4	CPGSGLETKNTQYF	TGCCCCGGCTCTGGGCTGGAAACCAAAAACACGCAGTACTTT
TRBD2	.	TRBV6-5	TRBJ2-7	CASSYMGAGGHEQYF	TGTGCCAGCAGTTACATGGGGGCGGGGGGTCACGAGCAGTACTTC
.	.	TRBV6-1	TRBJ1-5	CASSEALRWGPNQPHHF	TGTGCCAGCAGTGAAGCCCTTCGGTGGGGGCCAAATCAGCCCCACCACTTT
TRBD2	.	TRBV23-1	TRBJ2-5	CASSQPAGLAGRQETQYF	TGCGCCAGCAGTCAGCCAGCCGGACTAGCGGGGCGGCAAGAGACCCAGTACTTC
.	.	TRBV6-1	TRBJ2-3	CASRELRRPRENTQYF	TGTGCCAGCAGGGAACTACGCAGGCCTCGGGAAAATACCCAGTATTTT
.	.	TRBV12-3/TRBV12-4	TRBJ1-4	CASSYSGTNEKLFF	TGTGCCAGCAGTTATTCCGGGACCAATGAAAAACTGTTTTTT
TRBD2	few	TRBV7-2	TRBJ2-5	CASGIAGGPSWQYF	TGTGCCAGCGGAATAGCGGGAGGCCCCTCATGGCAGTACTTC
.	.	TRBV9	TRBJ1-1	CASSVARSGNTEAFF	TGTGCCAGCAGCGTAGCGAGGTCCGGCAACACTGAAGCTTTCTTT
.	.	TRBV7-3	TRBJ2-1	CASSLSWDTNEQFF	TGTGCCAGCAGCCTCTCGTGGGACACCAATGAGCAGTTCTTC
.	.	TRBV27	TRBJ2-5	CASSPFAEPKETQYF	TGTGCCAGCAGTCCCTTCGCGGAACCTAAAGAGACCCAGTACTTC
.	medium-sized	TRBV10-1	TRBJ2-7	CASSPNRVGEQYF	TGCGCCAGCAGCCCGAACAGGGTCGGGGAGCAGTACTTC
.	.	TRBV24-1	TRBJ1-1	CATSENQGITEAFF	TGTGCCACCAGTGAGAACCAGGGAATCACTGAAGCTTTCTTT
.	medium-sized	TRBV6-5	TRBJ2-6	CASTDVRGANVLTF	TGTGCCAGCACCGACGTAAGAGGGGCCAACGTCCTGACTTTC
.	.	TRBV6-2/TRBV6-3	TRBJ1-2	CASSYSSSKGINYGYTF	TGTGCCAGCAGTTACTCGTCGTCTAAGGGGATCAACTATGGCTACACCTTC
TRBD1	large	TRBV6-5	TRBJ2-5	CASSRDRVEETQYF	TGTGCCAGCAGCCGAGACAGGGTGGAGGAGACCCAGTACTTC
TRBD2	many	TRBV11-2	TRBJ2-3	CASSPGTSSGDTQYF	TGTGCCAGCAGCCCCGGGACTAGTTCCGGAGATACGCAGTATTTT
TRBD2	few	TRBV4-2	TRBJ2-5	CASSPRTSGGTGETQYF	TGTGCCAGCAGCCCCCGGACTAGCGGGGGGACCGGAGAGACCCAGTACTTC
.	many	TRBV6-1	TRBJ2-1	CASRAVSSYNEQFF	TGTGCCAGCAGGGCTGTTAGCTCCTACAATGAGCAGTTCTTC
.	medium-sized	TRBV27	TRBJ2-1	CASSFGGTNSYNEQFF	TGTGCCAGCAGTTTCGGAGGGACCAACTCCTACAATGAGCAGTTCTTC
.	few	TRBV7-8	TRBJ2-1	CASSLVWVVQNEQFF	TGTGCCAGCAGCTTAGTCTGGGTAGTTCAGAATGAGCAGTTCTTC
TRBD2	.	TRBV10-2	TRBJ2-1	CASRFIAGANNEQFF	TGCGCCAGCAGGTTTATAGCGGGGGCCAACAATGAGCAGTTCTTC
.	.	TRBV6-1	TRBJ2-7	CASSRTVYEQYF	TGTGCCAGCAGTCGGACAGTCTACGAGCAGTACTTC
TRBD1	few	TRBV6-5	TRBJ2-7	CASSYSIKTGWDYEQYF	TGTGCCAGCAGTTACTCAATAAAGACAGGGTGGGACTACGAGCAGTACTTC
.	.	TRBV6-1	TRBJ2-5	CASRSEETQYF	TGTGCCAGCAGGAGCGAAGAGACCCAGTACTTC
TRBD2	.	TRBV9	TRBJ2-5	CASSVALAGAQETQYF	TGTGCCAGCAGCGTAGCACTAGCGGGGGCCCAAGAGACCCAGTACTTC
.	few	TRBV6-1	TRBJ2-1	CASNIETRGTDELFF	TGTGCCAGCAACATAGAGACTAGGGGCACCGATGAGCTGTTCTTT
.	.	TRBV6-1	TRBJ2-3	CASSEAVFSHTDTQYF	TGTGCCAGCAGTGAGGCCGTCTTTTCGCACACAGATACGCAGTATTTT
.	.	TRBV27	TRBJ2-3	CASKPSVGARYTQYF	TGTGCCAGCAAACCTAGCGTTGGAGCTAGGTATACGCAGTATTTT
TRBD1	.	TRBV6-1	TRBJ1-1	CASSPPWTGEEAFF	TGTGCCAGCAGTCCTCCTTGGACAGGCGAAGAAGCTTTCTTT
.	.	TRBV6-5	TRBJ2-3	CASSYSMRLGGGDGDTQYF	TGTGCCAGCAGTTACTCGATGCGGCTCGGGGGCGGGGACGGAGATACCCAGTATTTC
.	.	TRBV11-2	TRBJ1-1	CASSLGQDTEAFF	TGTGCCAGCAGCTTAGGGCAGGACACTGAAGCTTTCTTT
TRBD2	medium-sized	TRBV12-3/TRBV12-4	TRBJ2-1	CASSRGSGAYNEQFF	TGTGCCAGCAGCCGGGGGAGCGGGGCCTACAATGAGCAGTTCTTC